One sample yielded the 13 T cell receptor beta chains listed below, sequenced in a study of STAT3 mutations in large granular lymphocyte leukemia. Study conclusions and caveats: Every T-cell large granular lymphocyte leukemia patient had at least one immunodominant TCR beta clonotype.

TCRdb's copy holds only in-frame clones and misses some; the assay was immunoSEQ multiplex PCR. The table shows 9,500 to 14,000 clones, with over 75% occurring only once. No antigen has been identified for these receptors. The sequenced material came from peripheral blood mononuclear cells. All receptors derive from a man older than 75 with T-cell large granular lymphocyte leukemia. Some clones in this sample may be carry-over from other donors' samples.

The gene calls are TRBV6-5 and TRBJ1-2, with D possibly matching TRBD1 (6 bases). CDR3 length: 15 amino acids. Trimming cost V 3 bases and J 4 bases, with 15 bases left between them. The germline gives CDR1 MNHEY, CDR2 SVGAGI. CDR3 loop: CASSYRDTVLYGYTF. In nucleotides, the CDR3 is TGTGCCAGCAGTTATAGGGACACCGTCCTCTATGGCTACACCTTC.

DNA of the CDR3: TGTGCCAGCAGCTTAGATGCGGGGGCGCTGAATGAGCAGTTCTTC. The encoded protein is CASSLDAGALNEQFF. J is TRBJ2-1 and V is TRBV7-2, with D maybe TRBD2 (7 bases). Trimming removed 1 base from V and 7 bases from J, with 14 bases in between. The CDR3 spans 15 residues. Germline V gene data show CDR1 as SGHTA and CDR2 as FQGNSA.

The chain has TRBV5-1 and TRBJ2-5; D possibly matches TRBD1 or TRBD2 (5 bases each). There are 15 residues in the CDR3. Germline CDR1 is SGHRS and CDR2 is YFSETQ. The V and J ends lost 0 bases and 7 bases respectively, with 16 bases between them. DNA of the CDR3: TGCGCCAGCAGCTTGGCAATAGGCCTCGGGGCGACCCAGTACTTC. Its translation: CASSLAIGLGATQYF.

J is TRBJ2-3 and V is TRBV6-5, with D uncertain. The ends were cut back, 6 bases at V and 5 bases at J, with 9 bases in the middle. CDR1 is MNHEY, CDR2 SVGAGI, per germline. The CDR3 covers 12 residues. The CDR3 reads CASRSSGDTQYF. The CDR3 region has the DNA TGTGCCAGCAGGTCCAGTGGAGATACGCAGTATTTT.

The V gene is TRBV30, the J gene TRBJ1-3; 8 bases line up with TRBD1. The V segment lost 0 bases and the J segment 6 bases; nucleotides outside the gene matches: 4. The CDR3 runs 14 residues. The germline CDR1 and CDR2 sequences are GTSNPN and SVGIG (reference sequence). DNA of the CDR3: TGTGCCTGGAGTGTACAACAGGGGGAAAACACCATATATTTT. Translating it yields CAWSVQQGENTIYF. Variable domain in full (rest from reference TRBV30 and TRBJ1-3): SQTIHQWPATLVQPVGSPLSLECTVEGTSNPNLYWYRQAAGRGLQLLFYSVGIGQISSEVPQNLSASRPQDRQFILSSKKLLLSDSGFYLCAWSVQQGENTIYFGEGSWLTVV.

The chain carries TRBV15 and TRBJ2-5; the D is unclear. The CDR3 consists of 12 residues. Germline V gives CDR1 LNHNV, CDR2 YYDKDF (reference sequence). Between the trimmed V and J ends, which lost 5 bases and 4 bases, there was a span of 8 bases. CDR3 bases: TGTGCCACCAGCCCAGTAGGAGAGACCCAGTACTTC. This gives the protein CATSPVGETQYF.

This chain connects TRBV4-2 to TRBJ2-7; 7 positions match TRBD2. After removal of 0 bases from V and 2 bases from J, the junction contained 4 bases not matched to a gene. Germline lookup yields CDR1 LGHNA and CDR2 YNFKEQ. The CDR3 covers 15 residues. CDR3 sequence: CASSQDAGGTYEQYF. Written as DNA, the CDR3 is TGTGCCAGCAGCCAAGATGCCGGGGGGACCTACGAGCAGTACTTC.

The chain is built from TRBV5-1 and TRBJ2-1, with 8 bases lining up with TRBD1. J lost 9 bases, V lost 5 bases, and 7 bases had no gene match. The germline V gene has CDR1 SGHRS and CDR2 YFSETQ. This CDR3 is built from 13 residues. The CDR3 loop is CASSSAGGGEQFF. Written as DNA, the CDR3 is TGCGCCAGCAGTTCGGCAGGGGGCGGTGAGCAGTTCTTC.

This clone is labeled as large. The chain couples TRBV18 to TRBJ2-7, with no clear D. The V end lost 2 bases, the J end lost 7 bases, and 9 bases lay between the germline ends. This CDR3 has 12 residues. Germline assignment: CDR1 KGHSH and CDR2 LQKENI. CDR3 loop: CASSPGCGEQYF. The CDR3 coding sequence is TGTGCCAGCTCACCAGGATGTGGGGAGCAGTACTTC. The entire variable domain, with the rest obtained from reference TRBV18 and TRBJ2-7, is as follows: NAGVMQNPRHLVRRRGQEARLRCSPMKGHSHVYWYRQLPEEGLKFMVYLQKENIIDESGMPKERFSAEFPKEGPSILRIQQVVRGDSAAYFCASSPGCGEQYFGPGTRLTVT.

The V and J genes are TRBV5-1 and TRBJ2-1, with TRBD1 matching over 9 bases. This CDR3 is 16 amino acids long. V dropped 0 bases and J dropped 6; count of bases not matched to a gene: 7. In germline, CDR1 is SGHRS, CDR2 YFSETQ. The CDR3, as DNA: TGCGCCAGCAGCTTGGCCGGCACAGGGGGCACCAATGAGCAGTTCTTC. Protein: CASSLAGTGGTNEQFF.

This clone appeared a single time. In DNA form, the CDR3 reads TGCGCCAGCAGCTTAGGTGTGGCCAAAAACATTCAGTACTTC. It codes for CASSLGVAKNIQYF. The chain has TRBV5-1 and TRBJ2-4; D gene unclear. Germline CDR1 and CDR2: SGHRS and YFSETQ. This CDR3 has 14 residues. With 2 bases removed from V and 1 base from J, the gap between germline ends came to 7 bases.

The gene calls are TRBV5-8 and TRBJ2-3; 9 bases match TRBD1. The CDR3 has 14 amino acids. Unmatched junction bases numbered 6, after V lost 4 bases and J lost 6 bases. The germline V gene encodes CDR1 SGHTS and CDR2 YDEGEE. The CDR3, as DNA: TGTGCCAGCAGCCCGGGACAGGGTTTGGATACGCAGTATTTT. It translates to CASSPGQGLDTQYF.

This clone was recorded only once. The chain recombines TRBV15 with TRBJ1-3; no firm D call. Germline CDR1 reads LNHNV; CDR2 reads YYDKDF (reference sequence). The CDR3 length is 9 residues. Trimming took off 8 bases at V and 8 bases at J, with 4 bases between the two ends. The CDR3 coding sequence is TGTGCCACCGTGTACACCATATATTTT. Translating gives CATVYTIYF.